The 9 T cell receptor beta chains below come from one sample, sequenced in a study of control samples from healthy donors and cancer patients. TCRdb's table, derived via immunoSEQ multiplex PCR, lists solely in-frame clones and lacks some. The sample shows some 250,000 clones, roughly 80% of them seen only once. Sequencing was done on a sample of PBMCs. The receptors were sampled from a woman aged 55-69 years with lung cancer.

The genes are TRBV15 and TRBJ1-4; 8 bases are shared with TRBD1. The germline V gene has CDR1 LNHNV and CDR2 YYDKDF (reference sequence). The CDR3 is made up of 14 amino acids. V trimming: 1 base; J trimming: 8 bases; junction bases outside the gene matches: 3. This CDR3 is CATSRGTGSEKLFF. The CDR3 DNA follows: TGTGCCACCAGCAGAGGGACAGGGTCCGAAAAACTGTTTTTT.

This sequence joins TRBV5-1 and TRBJ1-6; a possible D gene is TRBD1 (6 bases). CDR1 SGHRS and CDR2 YFSETQ come from the germline V gene. V shed 4 bases and J shed 0 bases, with 11 bases lying between them. This CDR3 contains 16 residues. CDR3 amino acids: CASSADSSSYNSPLHF. In DNA form, the CDR3 reads TGCGCCAGCAGCGCGGACAGCAGCTCCTATAATTCACCCCTCCACTTT.

Remarks on this clone: Other DNA sequences within the sample encode an identical CDR3. The gene calls are TRBV3-1 (or the pseudogene TRBV3-2) and TRBJ2-7, with TRBD2 matching over 8 bases. J lost 7 bases, V lost 4 bases, and 3 bases had no gene match. The CDR3 length is 12 residues. Germline CDR1 is LGHDT and CDR2 is YNNKEL (reference sequence). The CDR3 DNA follows: TGTGCCAGCAGCCCTTTAGCGGGAGAGCAGTACTTC. This sequence encodes CASSPLAGEQYF.

Points on this clone: The same CDR3 is also encoded by other DNA sequences in this sample. The chain combines TRBV5-1 with TRBJ2-5; 8 bases map to TRBD1. CDR1 is SGHRS and CDR2 is YFSETQ in the germline V gene. This CDR3 is built from 14 residues. J lost 4 bases, V lost 4 bases, and 6 bases had no gene match. CDR3 nucleotide sequence: TGCGCCAGCAGCCCAGGGACAGGCGCAGAGACCCAGTACTTC. As protein: CASSPGTGAETQYF.

The chain uses TRBV5-1 and TRBJ2-1; D is uncertain. The CDR3 is made up of 15 amino acids. The germline V gene encodes CDR1 SGHRS and CDR2 YFSETQ. Trimming took 8 bases from V and 4 from J, leaving 19 bases between them. CDR3 amino acids: CASCQVDRAYNEQFF. For the CDR3, the DNA is TGCGCCAGTTGTCAGGTAGATAGGGCGTACAATGAGCAGTTCTTC.

J is TRBJ2-1 and V is TRBV30, with TRBD2 matching over 7 bases. CDR3 size: 16 residues. Germline V gene lookup returns CDR1 GTSNPN and CDR2 SVGIG (reference sequence). The V segment lost 1 base and the J segment 0 bases; nucleotides outside the gene matches: 6. In nucleotides, the CDR3 is TGTGCCTGGAGTGAACTAGCGTGGAGCTCCTACAATGAGCAGTTCTTC. As protein: CAWSELAWSSYNEQFF.

The chain carries TRBV19 and TRBJ1-1, with D tentatively TRBD1 (6 bases). The ends were cut back, 1 base at V and 0 bases at J, with 12 bases in the middle. Germline-derived CDR1 and CDR2 are LNHDA and SQIVND (reference sequence). This CDR3 comprises 16 residues. This chain's CDR3 is CASSIGGALMNTEAFF. CDR3 DNA sequence: TGTGCCAGTAGTATAGGGGGGGCTCTCATGAACACTGAAGCTTTCTTT.

This chain joins TRBV12-3 or TRBV12-4 and TRBJ1-5; D is possibly TRBD1 (5 bases). The CDR3 consists of 12 residues. The V gene lost 6 bases and the J gene lost 6 bases, with 9 bases spanning the gap. The CDR3 sequence is CASRGEGQPQHF. CDR3 bases: TGTGCCAGCAGGGGGGAGGGTCAGCCCCAGCATTTT.

The V call is TRBV28, the J call TRBJ1-2, with D possibly matching TRBD1 (6 bases). The CDR3 is 13 residues long. CDR1 and CDR2 (germline): MDHEN, SYDVKM. Trimming took 11 bases from V and 5 from J, leaving 18 bases between them. In nucleotides, the CDR3 is TGTGCCTTGGAAGGGAAGGGGGGATATGGCTACACCTTC. It codes for CALEGKGGYGYTF.